This record covers a single T cell receptor beta chain. Its target is unknown. The entry originates in a study of radiotherapy plus CTLA-4 blockade in lung cancer. Study as a whole: Disease control was present in under 35% of patients, and objective responses in 18%.

Trimming cost V 0 bases and J 8 bases, with 8 bases left between them. CDR3 size: 12 residues. Germline CDR1 and CDR2: SGHDT and YYEEEE. Profiling relied on immunoSEQ multiplex PCR, and the TCRdb table lists in-frame clones only, not all of them. The sample records about 120,000 clones, 75% to 80% being singletons. Study results and caveats: Tumor-origin TCR clones grew in blood after radiotherapy plus ipilimumab.

Sequenced here: peripheral blood, sampled from a patient treated with radiotherapy plus ipilimumab. This chain joins TRBV5-6 and TRBJ1-2, with D hard to call. The sequence came from a human donor with non-small cell lung cancer who had a partial response to radiotherapy plus ipilimumab. The chain's CDR3 is CASSLVGEGYTF. In DNA form, the CDR3 reads TGTGCCAGCAGCTTGGTCGGGGAAGGCTACACCTTC.